This T cell receptor beta chain was recovered during a study of cytomegalovirus exposure and HLA in healthy donors. Primers included in the PCR were 60 Vbeta and 13 Jbeta primers. Clones were sequenced by immunoSEQ multiplex PCR, and TCRdb holds only the in-frame ones, with some missing. The sample lists approximately 100,000 clones; 55% to 75% were seen once. The CDR3 spans 14 residues. Germline V gene sequence: CDR1 MGHDK, CDR2 SYGVNS. J gave up 4 bases and V 4 bases, and 1 base lay outside the gene matches. The source material was PBMCs. The source is a woman between 65 and 79 years old in good health and CMV-seropositive. J is TRBJ2-3 and V is TRBV25-1; TRBD1 aligns across 11 bases. CDR3 coding DNA: TGTGCCAGCAGTGGGACAGGGGGCCCAGATACGCAGTATTTT. It is translated as CASSGTGGPDTQYF.